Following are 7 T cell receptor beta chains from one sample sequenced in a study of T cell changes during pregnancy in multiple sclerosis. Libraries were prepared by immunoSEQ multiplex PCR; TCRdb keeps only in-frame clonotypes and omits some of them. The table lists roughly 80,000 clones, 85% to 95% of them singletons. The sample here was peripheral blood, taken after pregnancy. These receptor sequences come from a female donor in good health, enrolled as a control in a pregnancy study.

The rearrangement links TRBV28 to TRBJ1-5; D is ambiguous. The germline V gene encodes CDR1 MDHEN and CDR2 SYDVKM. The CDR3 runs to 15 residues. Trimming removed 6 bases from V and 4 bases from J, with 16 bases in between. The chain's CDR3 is CASRPGGPRNQPQHF. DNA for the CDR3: TGTGCCAGCAGACCCGGCGGGCCACGTAATCAGCCCCAGCATTTT. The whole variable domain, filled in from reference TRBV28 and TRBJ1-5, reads DVKVTQSSRYLVKRTGEKVFLECVQDMDHENMFWYRQDPGLGLRLIYFSYDVKMKEKGDIPEGYSVSREKKERFSLILESASTNQTSMYLCASRPGGPRNQPQHFGDGTRLSIL.

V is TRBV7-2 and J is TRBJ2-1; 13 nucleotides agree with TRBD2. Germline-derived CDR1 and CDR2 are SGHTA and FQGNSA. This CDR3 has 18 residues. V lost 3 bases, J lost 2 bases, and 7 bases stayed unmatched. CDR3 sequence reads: CASSLTSGGPSTYNEQFF. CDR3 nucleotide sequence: TGTGCCAGCAGCTTGACTAGCGGGGGGCCTTCAACCTACAATGAGCAGTTCTTC.

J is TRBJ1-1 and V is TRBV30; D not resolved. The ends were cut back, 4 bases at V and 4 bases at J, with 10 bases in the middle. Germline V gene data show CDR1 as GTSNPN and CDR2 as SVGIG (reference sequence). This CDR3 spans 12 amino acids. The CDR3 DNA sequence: TGTGCCTGGAAAGTTCGGGGCACTGAAGCTTTCTTT. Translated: CAWKVRGTEAFF.

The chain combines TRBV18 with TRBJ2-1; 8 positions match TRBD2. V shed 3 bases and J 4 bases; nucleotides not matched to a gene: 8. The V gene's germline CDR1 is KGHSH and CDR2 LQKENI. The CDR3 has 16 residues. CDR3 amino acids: CASSPPGGNLYNEQFF. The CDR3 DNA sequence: TGTGCCAGCTCACCCCCGGGGGGGAACCTATACAATGAGCAGTTCTTC.

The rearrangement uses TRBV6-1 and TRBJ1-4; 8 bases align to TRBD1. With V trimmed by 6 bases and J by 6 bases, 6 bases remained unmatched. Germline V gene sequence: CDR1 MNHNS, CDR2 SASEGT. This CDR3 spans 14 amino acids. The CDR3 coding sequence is TGTGCCAGCAGGTTGGACAGGGTTGATGAAAAACTGTTTTTT. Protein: CASRLDRVDEKLFF.

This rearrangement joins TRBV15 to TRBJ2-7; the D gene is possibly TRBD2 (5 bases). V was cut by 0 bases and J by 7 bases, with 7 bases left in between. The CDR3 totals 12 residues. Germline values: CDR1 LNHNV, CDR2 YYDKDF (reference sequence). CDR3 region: CATSRDTGEQYF. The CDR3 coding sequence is TGTGCCACCAGCAGAGATACGGGGGAGCAGTACTTC.

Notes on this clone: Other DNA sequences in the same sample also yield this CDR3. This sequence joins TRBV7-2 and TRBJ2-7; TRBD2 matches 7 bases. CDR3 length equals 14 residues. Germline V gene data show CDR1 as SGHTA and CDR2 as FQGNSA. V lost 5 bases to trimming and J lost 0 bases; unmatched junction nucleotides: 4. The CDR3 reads CASSPGGSSYEQYF. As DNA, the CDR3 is TGTGCCAGCAGCCCCGGGGGGTCCTCCTACGAGCAGTACTTC. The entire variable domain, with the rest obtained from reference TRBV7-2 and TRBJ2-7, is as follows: GAGVSQSPSNKVTEKGKDVELRCDPISGHTALYWYRQSLGQGLEFLIYFQGNSAPDKSGLPSDRFSAERTGGSVSTLTIQRTQQEDSAVYLCASSPGGSSYEQYFGPGTRLTVT.